Described below is a single T cell receptor (beta chain) sequence and its context. PBMCs stemmed from 10 ml fresh peripheral blood. CDR3 length: 16 residues. Trimming removed 0 bases at V and 7 bases at J, with 13 bases between. Germline assignment: CDR1 MNHEY and CDR2 SMNVEV (reference sequence). This sample was included in a study of T cells in Graves' hyperthyroidism and ophthalmopathy. RNA transcripts provided the source from which TCR beta CDR3 regions were amplified. Using the HTBI primer set, a first-round RT-PCR was run on the TCR CDR3. Via MiXCR, TCRdb re-called the multiplex PCR reads, giving one row per CDR3 protein. The table has 500,000 to 650,000 distinct CDR3 sequences, about 15% seen once.

The chain uses TRBV27 and TRBJ1-6; the D is unclear. This sequence originates from a woman younger than 35 with Graves' ophthalmopathy. Sequenced sample: blood. The DNA for the CDR3 is TGTGCCAGCAGTTTATCACTTAGCACGGTGAATTCACCCCTCCACTTT. Amino acids: CASSLSLSTVNSPLHF.